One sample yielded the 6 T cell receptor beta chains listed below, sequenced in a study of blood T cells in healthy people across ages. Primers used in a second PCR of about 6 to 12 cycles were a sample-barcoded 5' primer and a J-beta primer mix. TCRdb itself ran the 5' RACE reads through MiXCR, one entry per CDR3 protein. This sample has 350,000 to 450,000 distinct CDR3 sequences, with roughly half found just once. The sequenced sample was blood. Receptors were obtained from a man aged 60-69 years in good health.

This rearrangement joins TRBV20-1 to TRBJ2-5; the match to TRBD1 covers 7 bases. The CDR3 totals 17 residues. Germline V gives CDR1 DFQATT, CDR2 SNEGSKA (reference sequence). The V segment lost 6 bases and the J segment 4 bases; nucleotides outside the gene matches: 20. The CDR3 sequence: CSAPDRSGSTGIETQYF. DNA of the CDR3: TGCAGTGCACCGGACAGGTCTGGTTCCACCGGGATAGAGACCCAGTACTTC.

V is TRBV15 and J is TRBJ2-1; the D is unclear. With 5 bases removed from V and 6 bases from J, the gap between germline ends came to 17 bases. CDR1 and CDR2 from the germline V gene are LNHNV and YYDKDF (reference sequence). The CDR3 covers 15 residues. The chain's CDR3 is CATSPAGPSLNEQFF. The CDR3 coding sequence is TGTGCCACCAGCCCAGCTGGCCCAAGCCTCAATGAGCAGTTCTTC. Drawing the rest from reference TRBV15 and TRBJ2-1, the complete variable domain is DAMVIQNPRYQVTQFGKPVTLSCSQTLNHNVMYWYQQKSSQAPKLLFHYYDKDFNNEADTPDNFQSRRPNTSFCFLDIRSPGLGDTAMYLCATSPAGPSLNEQFFGPGTRLTVL.

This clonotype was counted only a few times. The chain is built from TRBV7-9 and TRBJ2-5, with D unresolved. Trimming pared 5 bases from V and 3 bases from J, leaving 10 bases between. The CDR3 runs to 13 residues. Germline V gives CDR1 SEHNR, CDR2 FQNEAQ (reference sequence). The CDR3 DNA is TGTGCCAGCAGCAAAGTAAAGGAAGAGACCCAGTACTTC. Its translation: CASSKVKEETQYF.

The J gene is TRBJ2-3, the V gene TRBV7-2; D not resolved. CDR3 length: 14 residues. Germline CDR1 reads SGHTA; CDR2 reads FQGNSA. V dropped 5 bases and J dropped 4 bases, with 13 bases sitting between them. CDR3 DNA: TGTGCCAGCAGCGCCGCTAGGCCCCCAGATACGCAGTATTTT. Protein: CASSAARPPDTQYF. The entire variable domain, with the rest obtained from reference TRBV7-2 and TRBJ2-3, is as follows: GAGVSQSPSNKVTEKGKDVELRCDPISGHTALYWYRQSLGQGLEFLIYFQGNSAPDKSGLPSDRFSAERTGGSVSTLTIQRTQQEDSAVYLCASSAARPPDTQYFGPGTRLTVL.

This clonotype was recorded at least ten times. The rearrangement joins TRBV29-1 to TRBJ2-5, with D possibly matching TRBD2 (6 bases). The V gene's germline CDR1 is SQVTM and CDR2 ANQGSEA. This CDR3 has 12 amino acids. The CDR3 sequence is CAAGGFGETQYF. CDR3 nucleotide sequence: TGCGCGGCCGGGGGTTTTGGAGAGACCCAGTACTTC. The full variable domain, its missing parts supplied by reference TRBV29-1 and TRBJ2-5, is SAVISQKPSRDICQRGTSLTIQCQVDSQVTMMFWYRQQPGQSLTLIATANQGSEATYESGFVIDKFPISRPNLTFSTLTVSNMSPEDSSIYLCAAGGFGETQYFGPGTRLLVL.

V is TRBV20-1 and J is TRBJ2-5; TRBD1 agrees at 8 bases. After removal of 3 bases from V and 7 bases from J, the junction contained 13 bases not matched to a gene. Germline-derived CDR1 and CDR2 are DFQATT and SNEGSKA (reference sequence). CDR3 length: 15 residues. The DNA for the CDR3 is TGCAGTGCTAGCGGACAGGGTGGGAAGTATGGGACCCAGTACTTC. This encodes CSASGQGGKYGTQYF.